This T cell receptor (beta chain) is drawn from a study of control samples from healthy donors and cancer patients. This table comes from immunoSEQ multiplex PCR, and its TCRdb copy is limited to in-frame clones, with some not included. Of roughly 200,000 clones listed, just under 95% were seen once; the top ten hold roughly 1.5%. What was sequenced was blood. The sequence came from a man in his late teens or twenties in good health.

The CDR3 is CAISDPDISGNTIYF. The CDR3 DNA reads TGTGCCATCAGTGACCCCGACATCTCTGGAAACACCATATATTTT. The gene calls are TRBV10-3 and TRBJ1-3; no clear D. Trimming cost V 3 bases and J 0 bases, with 9 bases left between them. Germline-derived CDR1 and CDR2 are ENHRY and SYGVKD. The CDR3 loop spans 15 amino acids.